This T cell receptor (beta chain) was captured by sequencing in a study of T cells in Graves' hyperthyroidism and ophthalmopathy. The TCR beta CDR3 regions underwent amplification using RNA transcripts as the source. A first-round RT-PCR of the TCR CDR3 used the HTBI primer set. TCRdb re-called the multiplex PCR reads through MiXCR, storing one row per CDR3 protein. The sample has around 760,000 distinct CDR3 sequences, around 40% seen once; the top ten hold roughly 31%. Each diagnosis was grounded in clinical symptoms, serum thyroxine and TRAb, thyroid ultrasound, and orbital computed tomography. This TCR was recovered from a middle-aged woman with Graves' hyperthyroidism. Sequencing was carried out using blood.

For the CDR3, the DNA is TGTGCCAGCAGCGTCGGACCGCCGTCCTACGAGCAGTACTTC. The encoded protein is CASSVGPPSYEQYF. The chain couples TRBV9 to TRBJ2-7; D gene ambiguous. Trimming removed 2 bases at V and 1 base at J, with 10 bases between. The CDR3 loop spans 14 amino acids. Per the germline V gene, CDR1 is SGDLS and CDR2 is YYNGEE.